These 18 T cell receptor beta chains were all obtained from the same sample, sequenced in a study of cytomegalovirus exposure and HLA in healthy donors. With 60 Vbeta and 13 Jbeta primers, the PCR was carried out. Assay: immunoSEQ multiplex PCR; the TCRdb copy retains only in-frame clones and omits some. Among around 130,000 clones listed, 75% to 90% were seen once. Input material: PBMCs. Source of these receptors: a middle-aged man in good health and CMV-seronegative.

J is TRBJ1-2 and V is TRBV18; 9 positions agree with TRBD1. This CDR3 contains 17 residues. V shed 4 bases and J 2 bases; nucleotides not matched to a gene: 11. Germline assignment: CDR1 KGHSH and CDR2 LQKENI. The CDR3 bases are TGTGCCAGCTCACTGGGGACGGGACAGGGATCGAACTATGGCTACACCTTC. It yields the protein CASSLGTGQGSNYGYTF.

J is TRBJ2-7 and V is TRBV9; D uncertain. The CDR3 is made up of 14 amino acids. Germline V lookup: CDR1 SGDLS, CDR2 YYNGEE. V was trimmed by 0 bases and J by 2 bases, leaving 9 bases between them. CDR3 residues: CASSVDNSPYEQYF. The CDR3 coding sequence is TGTGCCAGCAGCGTAGATAACAGCCCCTACGAGCAGTACTTC.

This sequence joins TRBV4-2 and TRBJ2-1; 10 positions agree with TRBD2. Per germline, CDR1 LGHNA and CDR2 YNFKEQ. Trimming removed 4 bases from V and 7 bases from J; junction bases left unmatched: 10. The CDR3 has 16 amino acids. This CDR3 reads CASSPESGRAGNEQFF. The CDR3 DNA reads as TGTGCCAGCAGCCCCGAAAGCGGGAGGGCCGGTAATGAGCAGTTCTTC.

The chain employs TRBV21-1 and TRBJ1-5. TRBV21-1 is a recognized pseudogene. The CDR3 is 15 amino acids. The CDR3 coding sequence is TGTGCCAGCAGCAAACAGAGGAGAAGCAATCAGCCCCAGCATTTT. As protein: CASSKQRRSNQPQHF.

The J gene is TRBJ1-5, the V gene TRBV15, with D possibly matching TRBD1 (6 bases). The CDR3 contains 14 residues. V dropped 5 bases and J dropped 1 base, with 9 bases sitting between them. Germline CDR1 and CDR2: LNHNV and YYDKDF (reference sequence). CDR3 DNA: TGTGCCACCAGCCAGGACAGAAGCAATCAGCCCCAGCATTTT. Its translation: CATSQDRSNQPQHF.

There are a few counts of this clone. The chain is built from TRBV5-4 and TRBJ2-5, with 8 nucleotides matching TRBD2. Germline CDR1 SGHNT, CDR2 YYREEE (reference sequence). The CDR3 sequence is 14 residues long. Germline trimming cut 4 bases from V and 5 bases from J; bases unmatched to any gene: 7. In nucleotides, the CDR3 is TGTGCCAGCAGCCAGAGCGGGAGCAGGGAGACCCAGTACTTC. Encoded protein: CASSQSGSRETQYF. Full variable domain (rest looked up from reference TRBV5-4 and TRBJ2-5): ETGVTQSPTHLIKTRGQQVTLRCSSQSGHNTVSWYQQALGQGPQFIFQYYREEENGRGNFPPRFSGLQFPNYSSELNVNALELDDSALYLCASSQSGSRETQYFGPGTRLLVL.

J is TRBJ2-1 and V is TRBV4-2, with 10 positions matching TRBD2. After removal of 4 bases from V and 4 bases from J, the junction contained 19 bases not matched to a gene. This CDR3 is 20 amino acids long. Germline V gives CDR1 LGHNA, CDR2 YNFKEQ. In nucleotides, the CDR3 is TGTGCCAGCAGCCGGGATCCCCCCGGGTCTAGCGGGAGTGGGTACAATGAGCAGTTCTTC. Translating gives CASSRDPPGSSGSGYNEQFF.

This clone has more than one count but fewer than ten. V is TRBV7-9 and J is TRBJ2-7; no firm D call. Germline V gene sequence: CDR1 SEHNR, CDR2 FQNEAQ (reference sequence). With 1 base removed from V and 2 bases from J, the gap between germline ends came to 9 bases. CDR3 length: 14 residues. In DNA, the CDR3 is TGTGCCAGCAGCTTAGTCGCGGCTACCTACGAGCAGTACTTC. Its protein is CASSLVAATYEQYF.

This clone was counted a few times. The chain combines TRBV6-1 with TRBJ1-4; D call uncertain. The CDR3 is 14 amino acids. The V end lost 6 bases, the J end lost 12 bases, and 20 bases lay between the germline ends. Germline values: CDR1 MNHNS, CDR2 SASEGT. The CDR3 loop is CASSAGSSPTELFF. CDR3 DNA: TGTGCCAGCAGCGCCGGGAGCTCCCCAACGGAACTGTTTTTT.

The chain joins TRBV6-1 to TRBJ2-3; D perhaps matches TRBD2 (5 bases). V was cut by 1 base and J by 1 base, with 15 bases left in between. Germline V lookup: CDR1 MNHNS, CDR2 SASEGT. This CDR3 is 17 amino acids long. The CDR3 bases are TGTGCCAGCAGTGAAGGAGCTTCTAGCCGGGGCACAGATACGCAGTATTTT. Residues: CASSEGASSRGTDTQYF.

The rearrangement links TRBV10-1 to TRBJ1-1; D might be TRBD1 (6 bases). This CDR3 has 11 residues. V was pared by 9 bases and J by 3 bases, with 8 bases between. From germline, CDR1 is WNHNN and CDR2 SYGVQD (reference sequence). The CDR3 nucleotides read TGCGCCAGACAGGGTGACACTGAAGCTTTCTTT. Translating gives CARQGDTEAFF.

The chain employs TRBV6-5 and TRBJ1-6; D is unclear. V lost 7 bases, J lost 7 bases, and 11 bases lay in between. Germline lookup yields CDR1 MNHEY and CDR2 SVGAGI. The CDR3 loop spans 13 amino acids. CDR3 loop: CASTLGENSPLHF. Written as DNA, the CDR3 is TGTGCCAGCACCCTTGGGGAGAATTCACCCCTCCACTTT.

CDR3 nucleotides: TGTGCCTGGACCTCAGGGGGGGCGACTAGCGGGAACAATGAGCAGTTCTTC. Its translation: CAWTSGGATSGNNEQFF. The chain combines TRBV30 with TRBJ2-1, with 11 bases aligning to TRBD2. The CDR3 runs 17 residues. CDR1 is GTSNPN, CDR2 SVGIG, per germline (reference sequence). The J segment lost 5 bases and the V segment lost 4 bases, leaving 13 bases of the junction unmatched.

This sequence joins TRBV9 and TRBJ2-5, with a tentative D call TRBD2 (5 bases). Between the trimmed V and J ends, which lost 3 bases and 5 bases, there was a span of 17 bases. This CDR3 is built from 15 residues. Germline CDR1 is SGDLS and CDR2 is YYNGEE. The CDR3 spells CASSGLPSTTETQYF. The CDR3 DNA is TGTGCCAGCAGCGGTCTCCCTAGCACAACTGAGACCCAGTACTTC. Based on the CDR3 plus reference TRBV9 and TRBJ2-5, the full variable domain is DSGVTQTPKHLITATGQRVTLRCSPRSGDLSVYWYQQSLDQGLQFLIQYYNGEERAKGNILERFSAQQFPDLHSELNLSSLELGDSALYFCASSGLPSTTETQYFGPGTRLLVL.

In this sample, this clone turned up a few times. Written as DNA, the CDR3 is TGTGCCAGCAGCTTATTTGCGGGCGCGTATCCACAAGAGACCCAGTACTTC. The encoded protein is CASSLFAGAYPQETQYF. The rearrangement links TRBV7-2 to TRBJ2-5; the D gene is possibly TRBD2 (5 bases). V was cut by 2 bases and J by 2 bases, with 18 bases left in between. Per germline, CDR1 SGHTA and CDR2 FQGNSA. The CDR3 has 17 residues.

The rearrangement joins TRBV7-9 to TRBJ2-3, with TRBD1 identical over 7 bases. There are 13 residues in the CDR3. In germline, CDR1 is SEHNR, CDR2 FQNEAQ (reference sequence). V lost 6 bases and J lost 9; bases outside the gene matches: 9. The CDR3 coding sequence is TGTGCCAGCAGTCGTTACGAGGGGGCAACGCAGTATTTT. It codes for CASSRYEGATQYF.

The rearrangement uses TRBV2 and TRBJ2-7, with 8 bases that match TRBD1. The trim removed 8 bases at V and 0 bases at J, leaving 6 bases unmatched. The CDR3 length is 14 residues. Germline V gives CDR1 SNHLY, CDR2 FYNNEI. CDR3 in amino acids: CASPSDRDSYEQYF. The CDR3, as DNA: TGTGCCAGCCCATCGGACAGGGACTCCTACGAGCAGTACTTC.

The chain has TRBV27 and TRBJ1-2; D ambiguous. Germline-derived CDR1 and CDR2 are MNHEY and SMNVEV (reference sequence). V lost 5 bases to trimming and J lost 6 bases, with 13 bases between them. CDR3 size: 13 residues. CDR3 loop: CASSAQVWDGYTF. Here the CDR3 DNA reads TGTGCCAGCAGTGCCCAGGTTTGGGATGGCTACACCTTC.